Here is one TCR beta chain with its context. Its antigen remains unidentified. This entry belongs to a study of CD8 T cells in Susac syndrome. Study-level findings and limits: Clonal expansion was absent from the CD4+ T cell repertoires in Susac syndrome.

V was shortened by 0 bases and J by 5 bases, with 17 bases between the two germline ends. CDR1 MNHEY and CDR2 SVGAGI come from the germline V gene. This CDR3 spans 16 amino acids. When the RNA was reverse transcribed, random hexamers were used with an input of roughly 0.45 to 1 ug. Multiplex immunoSEQ PCR targeted 54 Vbeta and 13 Jbeta TCR beta segments. One entry per CDR3 protein, called by TCRdb with MiXCR from the immunoSEQ multiplex PCR reads. The repertoire holds more than 150,000 distinct CDR3 sequences, with around 96% as singletons. The sequence came from a human donor with Susac syndrome. The rearrangement joins TRBV6-5 to TRBJ2-7; tentatively, D is TRBD2 (5 bases). The specimen sequenced was CD4+ T cells from PBMCs. The CDR3, as DNA: TGTGCCAGCAGTTACTCGAGATTCGGACTCCGAGACGAGCAGTACTTC. Its translation: CASSYSRFGLRDEQYF.